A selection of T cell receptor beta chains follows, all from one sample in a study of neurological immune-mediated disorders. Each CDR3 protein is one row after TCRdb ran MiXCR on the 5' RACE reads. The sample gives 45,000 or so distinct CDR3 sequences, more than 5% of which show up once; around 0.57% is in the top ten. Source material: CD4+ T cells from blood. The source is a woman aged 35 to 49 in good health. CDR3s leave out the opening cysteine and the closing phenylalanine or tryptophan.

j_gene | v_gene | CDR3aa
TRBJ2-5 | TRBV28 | ASSLKQIQETQY
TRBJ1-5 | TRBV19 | ASSSGPGAVQPQH
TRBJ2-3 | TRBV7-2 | ASSPRESFTDTQY
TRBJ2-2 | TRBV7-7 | ASSPDRGLYTGELF
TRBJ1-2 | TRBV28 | ASRLAGRRDGYT
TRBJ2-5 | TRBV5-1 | ASSWTTDRRGETQY
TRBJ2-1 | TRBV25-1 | AIRSGGPYNEQF
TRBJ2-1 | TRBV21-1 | ASSTRGEQF
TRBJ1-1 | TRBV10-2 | ASSAFQNTEAF
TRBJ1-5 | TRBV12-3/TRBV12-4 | ASSAGQGVNQPQH
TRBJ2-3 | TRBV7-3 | ASSLAGFTDTQY
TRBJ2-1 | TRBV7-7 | ASSLGTVPGSSYNEQF
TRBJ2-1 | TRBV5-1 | ASSLVAGGLNEQF
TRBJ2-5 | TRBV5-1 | ASSFGGQGAEETQY
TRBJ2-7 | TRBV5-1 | ASSLVRGAYEQY
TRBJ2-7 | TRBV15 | ATSRDPGGYEQY
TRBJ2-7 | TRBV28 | ASDAQGVGEQY
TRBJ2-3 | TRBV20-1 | SAARDRAVGSTQY
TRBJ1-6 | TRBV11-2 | ASSLGGNNSPLH
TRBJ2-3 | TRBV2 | ASSVRADTQY
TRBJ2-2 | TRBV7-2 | ASSVDWATGELF
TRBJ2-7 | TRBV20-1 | SAPREADEQY
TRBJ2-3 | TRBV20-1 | SARGLAGGRDTQY
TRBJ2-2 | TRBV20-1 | SASGLLVTGELF
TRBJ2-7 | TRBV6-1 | ASSLLRRALSYEQY
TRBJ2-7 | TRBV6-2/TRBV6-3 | ASNDNHEQY
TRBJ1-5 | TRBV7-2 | ATSINRGSNQPQH
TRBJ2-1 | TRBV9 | ASSVEGTSLYSEQF
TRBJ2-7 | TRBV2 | ASSDLGEQY
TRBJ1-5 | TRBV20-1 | SVLSPEGLSNQPQH
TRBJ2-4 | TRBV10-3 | AISESGSENIQY
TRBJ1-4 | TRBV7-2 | ASSGTGGKLF
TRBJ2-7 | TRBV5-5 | ASSFNRANYEQY
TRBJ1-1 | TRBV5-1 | ASSLELTGNTEAF
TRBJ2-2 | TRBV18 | ASSPQSGNTGELF
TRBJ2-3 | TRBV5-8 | ASSLAWLDTQY
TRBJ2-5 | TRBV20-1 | SAARQETQY
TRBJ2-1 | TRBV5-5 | ASSLQGSSYNEQF
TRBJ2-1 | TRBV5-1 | ASSLEDLSKQF
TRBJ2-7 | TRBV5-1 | ASSSGQPREWEQY
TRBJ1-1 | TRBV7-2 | ASSLTSGLNTEAF
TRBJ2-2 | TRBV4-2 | ASSHDYHSGTGELF
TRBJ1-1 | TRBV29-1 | SGEGGGGSAEAF
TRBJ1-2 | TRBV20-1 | SARGGNYGYT
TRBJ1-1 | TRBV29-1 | SVRQNTEAF
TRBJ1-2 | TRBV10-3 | AISLDRNNYGYT
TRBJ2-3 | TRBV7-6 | ASSGRGGWGQDTQY
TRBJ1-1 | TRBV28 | ASVALEAF
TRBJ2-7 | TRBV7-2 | ASRDLNRVGEQY
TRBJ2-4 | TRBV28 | ASSFSGTGGVGKNIQY
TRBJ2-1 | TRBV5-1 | ASSLEASGSYNEQF
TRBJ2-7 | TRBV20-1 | SAREGAGGIDEQY
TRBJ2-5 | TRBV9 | ASSVAETGGQETQY